This is a list of T cell receptor beta chains from one sample in a study of blood T cell repertoires in COVID-19. Repertoires were generated with immunoSEQ multiplex PCR, while TCRdb's copy carries only in-frame clones and drops some. The data contain 200,000 to 250,000 clones, around 86% of them singletons. The material sequenced was peripheral blood. The source is a woman of 80 years or more with COVID-19, enrolled during active disease. The CDR3 runs from the conserved cysteine through the conserved F or W. The order of the fields is J gene, D gene, V gene, clone size, CDR3 DNA, CDR3 protein. D genes are given only for firm matches. Clone sizes are given selectively: once, few, many, or a class where the clone is expanded.

>TRBJ2-1|-|TRBV11-2|-
TGTGCCAGCAGTCCCGCTAGGAATGAGCAGTTCTTC
CASSPARNEQFF
>TRBJ2-7|TRBD1|TRBV2|-
TGTGCCAGCAGGGGGACAGGGCCCTCCTACGAGCAGTACTTC
CASRGTGPSYEQYF
>TRBJ1-1|TRBD1|TRBV7-2|-
TGTGCCAGCAGCCCCCACACAGGGGGAGTCACTGAAGCTTTCTTT
CASSPHTGGVTEAFF
>TRBJ2-3|TRBD2|TRBV7-6|-
TGTGCCAGCAGCTTGTTCCCTAGCGGGAGTACAGGCAGCACAGATACGCAGTATTTT
CASSLFPSGSTGSTDTQYF
>TRBJ2-5|-|TRBV5-1|-
TGCGCCAGCAGCTTGGCCGGGACATTTCAAGAGACCCAGTACTTC
CASSLAGTFQETQYF
>TRBJ1-1|TRBD1|TRBV5-1|-
TGCGCCAGCAGCTTGGAGGGACAGGGCCCTAATATGAACACTGAAGCTTTCTTT
CASSLEGQGPNMNTEAFF
>TRBJ1-5|-|TRBV13|once
TGTGCCAGCAGCTTAGACAGTGATCAGCCCCAGCATTTT
CASSLDSDQPQHF
>TRBJ2-7|-|TRBV6-5|-
TGTGCCAGCAGTTACCAAGGTCCGGGCGAGCAGTACTTC
CASSYQGPGEQYF
>TRBJ1-6|-|TRBV7-2|few
TGTGCCAGCAGCTTAAGACGGGATTCACCCCTCCACTTT
CASSLRRDSPLHF
>TRBJ2-1|-|TRBV5-1|-
TGCGCCAGCAGTTGGGCTAGCAGTGACAATGAGCAGTTCTTC
CASSWASSDNEQFF
>TRBJ2-1|TRBD1|TRBV5-6|-
TGTGCCAGCAGCCCAGGGGGCTTGAGTGAGCAGTTCTTC
CASSPGGLSEQFF
>TRBJ2-7|-|TRBV4-1|-
TGCGCCAGCAGCCAAGAGGGGTGGGGAAGGGGCTCCTACGAGCAGTACTTC
CASSQEGWGRGSYEQYF
>TRBJ1-1|-|TRBV19|-
TGTGCCAGTAGTCAGGGGAAGGGGGCTGAAGCTTTCTTT
CASSQGKGAEAFF
>TRBJ2-5|-|TRBV7-8|-
TGTGCCAGCAGCCCGAGCTGGGGGCGAGGAGAGACCCAGTACTTC
CASSPSWGRGETQYF
>TRBJ1-4|-|TRBV19|-
TGTGCCAGCCGTCGGTACCCAGAAAAACTGTTTTTT
CASRRYPEKLFF
>TRBJ2-7|TRBD1|TRBV2|-
TGTGCCAGCAGTGAAAGGGGACAGGGACTCTACGAGCAGTACTTC
CASSERGQGLYEQYF
>TRBJ2-1|-|TRBV4-3|-
TGCGCCAGCAGCCAAGAGGGGCTTAAGAATGAGCAGTTCTTC
CASSQEGLKNEQFF
>TRBJ1-1|-|TRBV19|-
TGTGCCAGTAGCCATTCGACAACTGCCATGGGCACTGAAGCTTTCTTT
CASSHSTTAMGTEAFF
>TRBJ1-2|-|TRBV28|-
TGTGCCAGCAGTTTAGTCAGGGCCTATGGCTACACCTTC
CASSLVRAYGYTF
>TRBJ2-2|TRBD2|TRBV19|-
TGTGCCAGTAGTAGGACTAGCGGGAGTTTTACCGGGGAGCTGTTTTTT
CASSRTSGSFTGELFF
>TRBJ1-1|-|TRBV7-2|-
TGTGCCAGCAACCCAAGACAGAACACTGAAGCTTTCTTT
CASNPRQNTEAFF
>TRBJ2-1|-|TRBV6-5|-
TGTGCCAGCAGCATTAGCGGAATTCATTACAATGAGCAGTTCTTC
CASSISGIHYNEQFF
>TRBJ1-1|-|TRBV28|-
TGTGCCAGCAGTTACAGGTCTACTGAAGCTTTCTTT
CASSYRSTEAFF
>TRBJ2-7|TRBD2|TRBV5-6|many
TGTGCCAGCAGCTTTGTCGGGGGGTTAAACTACGAGCAGTACTTC
CASSFVGGLNYEQYF
>TRBJ2-7|-|TRBV6-5|few
TGTGCCAGCAGTTACTATGCCAGGGGTGGATGGTACGAGCAGTACTTC
CASSYYARGGWYEQYF
>TRBJ2-1|-|TRBV3-1/TRBV3-2|-
TGTGCCAGCAGCCAACGGGGACTCGATCTCGGGAACCATGAGCAGTTCTTC
CASSQRGLDLGNHEQFF
>TRBJ2-7|-|TRBV19|-
TGTGCCAGTAGTATGTACCAGGGGCACACCTACGAGCAGTACTTC
CASSMYQGHTYEQYF